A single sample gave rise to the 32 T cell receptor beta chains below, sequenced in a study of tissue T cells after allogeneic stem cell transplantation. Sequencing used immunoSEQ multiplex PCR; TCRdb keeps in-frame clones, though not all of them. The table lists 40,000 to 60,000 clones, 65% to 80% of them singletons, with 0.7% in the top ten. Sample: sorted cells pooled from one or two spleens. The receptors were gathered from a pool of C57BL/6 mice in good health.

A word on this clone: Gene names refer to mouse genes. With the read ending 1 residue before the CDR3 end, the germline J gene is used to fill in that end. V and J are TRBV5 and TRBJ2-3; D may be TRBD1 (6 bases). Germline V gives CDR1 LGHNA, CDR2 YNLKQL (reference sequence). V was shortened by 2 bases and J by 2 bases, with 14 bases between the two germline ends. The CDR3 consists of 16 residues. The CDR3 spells CASSQTGQIFAETLYF. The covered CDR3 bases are TGTGCCAGCAGCCAAACGGGACAAATTTTTGCAGAAACGCTGTAT.

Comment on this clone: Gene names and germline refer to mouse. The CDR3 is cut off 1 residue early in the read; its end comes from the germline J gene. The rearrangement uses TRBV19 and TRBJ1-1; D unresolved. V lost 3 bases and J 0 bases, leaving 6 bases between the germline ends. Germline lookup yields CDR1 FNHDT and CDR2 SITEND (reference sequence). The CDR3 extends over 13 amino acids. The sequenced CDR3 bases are TGTGCCAGCAGTAGTACACCAAACACAGAAGTCTTC. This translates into CASSSTPNTEVF. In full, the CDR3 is CASSSTPNTEVFF.

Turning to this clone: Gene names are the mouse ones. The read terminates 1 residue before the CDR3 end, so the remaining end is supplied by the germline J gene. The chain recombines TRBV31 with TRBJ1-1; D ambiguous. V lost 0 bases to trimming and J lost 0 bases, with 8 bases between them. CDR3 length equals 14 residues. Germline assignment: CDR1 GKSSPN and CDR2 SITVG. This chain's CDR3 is CAWSLPRQNTEVFF. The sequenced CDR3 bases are TGTGCCTGGAGTCTCCCCCGACAGAACACAGAAGTCTTC.

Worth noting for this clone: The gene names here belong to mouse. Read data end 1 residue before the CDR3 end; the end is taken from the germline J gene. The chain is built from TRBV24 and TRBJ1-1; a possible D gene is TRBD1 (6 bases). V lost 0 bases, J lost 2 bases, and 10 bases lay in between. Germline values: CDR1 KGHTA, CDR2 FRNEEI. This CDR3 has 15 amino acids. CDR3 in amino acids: CASSLYGGRNTEVFF. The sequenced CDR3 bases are TGTGCCAGCAGTCTGTATGGGGGGCGCAACACAGAAGTCTTC.

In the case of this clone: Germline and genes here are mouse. The covered CDR3 bases are TGTGCCAGCAGCCAACCGGGACTGGGGGAATGGGAACAGTAC. Protein product: CASSQPGLGEWEQY. The CDR3 in full is CASSQPGLGEWEQYF. V usage is TRBV2 and J usage is TRBJ2-7; 11 bases align to TRBD2. The CDR3 end is not reached by the read, which stops 1 residue before it; the germline J gene fills it in. This CDR3 comprises 15 residues. Germline CDR1 is LGHNA and CDR2 is YSYQKL. Losses at the gene ends were 2 bases for V and 7 bases for J; bases not matched to a gene: 7.

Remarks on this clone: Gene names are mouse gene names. The CDR3 here is CASSQEGDRGYAEQFF. The sequenced part of the CDR3 DNA is TGTGCCAGCAGCCAAGAAGGGGACAGGGGTTATGCTGAGCAGTTC. The chain has TRBV5 and TRBJ2-1, with 10 bases that match TRBD1. The read ends 1 residue early relative to the CDR3; the germline J gene fills the gap. The CDR3 covers 16 residues. Germline loops: CDR1 LGHNA, CDR2 YNLKQL (reference sequence). Trimming cost V 0 bases and J 4 bases; bases outside gene matches: 3.

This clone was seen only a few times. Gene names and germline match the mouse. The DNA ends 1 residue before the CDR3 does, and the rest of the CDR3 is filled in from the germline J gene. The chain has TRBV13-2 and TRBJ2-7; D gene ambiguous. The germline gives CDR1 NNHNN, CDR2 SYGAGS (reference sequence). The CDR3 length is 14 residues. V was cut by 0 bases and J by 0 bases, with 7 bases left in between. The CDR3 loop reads CASGDARVSYEQYF. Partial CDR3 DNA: TGTGCCAGCGGTGATGCAAGGGTCTCCTATGAACAGTAC.

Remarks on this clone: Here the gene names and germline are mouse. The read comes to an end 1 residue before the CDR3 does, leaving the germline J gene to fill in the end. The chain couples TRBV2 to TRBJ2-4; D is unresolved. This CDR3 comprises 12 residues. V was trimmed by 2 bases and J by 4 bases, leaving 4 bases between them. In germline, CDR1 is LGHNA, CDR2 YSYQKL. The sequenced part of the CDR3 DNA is TGTGCCAGCAGCCAACACAAAAACACCTTGTAC. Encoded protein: CASSQHKNTLY. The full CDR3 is CASSQHKNTLYF.

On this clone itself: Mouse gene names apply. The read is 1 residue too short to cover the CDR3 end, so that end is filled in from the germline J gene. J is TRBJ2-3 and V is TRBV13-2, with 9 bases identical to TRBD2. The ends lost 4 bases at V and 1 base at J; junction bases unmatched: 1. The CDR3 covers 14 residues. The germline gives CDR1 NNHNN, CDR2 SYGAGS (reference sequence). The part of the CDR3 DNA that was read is TGTGCCAGCGGTCACTGGGGGGGTGCAGAAACGCTGTAT. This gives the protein CASGHWGGAETLY. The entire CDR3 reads CASGHWGGAETLYF.

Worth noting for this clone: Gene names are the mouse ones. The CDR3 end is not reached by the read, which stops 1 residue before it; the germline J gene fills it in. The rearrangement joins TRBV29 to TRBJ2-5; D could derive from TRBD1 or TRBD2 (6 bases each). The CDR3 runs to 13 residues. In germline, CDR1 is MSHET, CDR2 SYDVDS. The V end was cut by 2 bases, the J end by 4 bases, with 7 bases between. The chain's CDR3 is CASSLRGEDTQYF. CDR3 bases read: TGTGCTAGCAGTTTAAGGGGGGAAGACACCCAGTAC.

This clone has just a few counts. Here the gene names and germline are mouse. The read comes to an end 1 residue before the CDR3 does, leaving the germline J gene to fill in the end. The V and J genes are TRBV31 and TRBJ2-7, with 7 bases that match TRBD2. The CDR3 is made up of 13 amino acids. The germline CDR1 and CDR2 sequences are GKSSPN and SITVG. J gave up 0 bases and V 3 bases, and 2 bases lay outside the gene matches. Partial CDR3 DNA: TGTGCCTGGAGACTGGGGAGCTCCTATGAACAGTAC. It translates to CAWRLGSSYEQY. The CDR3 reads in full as CAWRLGSSYEQYF.

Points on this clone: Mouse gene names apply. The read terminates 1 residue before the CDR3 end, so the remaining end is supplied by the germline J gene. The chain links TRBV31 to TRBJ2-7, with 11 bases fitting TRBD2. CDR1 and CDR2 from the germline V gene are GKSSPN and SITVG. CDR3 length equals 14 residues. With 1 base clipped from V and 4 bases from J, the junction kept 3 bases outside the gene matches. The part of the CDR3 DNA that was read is TGTGCCTGGAGTCAAACTGGGGGGGCATATGAACAGTAC. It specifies CAWSQTGGAYEQY. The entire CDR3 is CAWSQTGGAYEQYF.

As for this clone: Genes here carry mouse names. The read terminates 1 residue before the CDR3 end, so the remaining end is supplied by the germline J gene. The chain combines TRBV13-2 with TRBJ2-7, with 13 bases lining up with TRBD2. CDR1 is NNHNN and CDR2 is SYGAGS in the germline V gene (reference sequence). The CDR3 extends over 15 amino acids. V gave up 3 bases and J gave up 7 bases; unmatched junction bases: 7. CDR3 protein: CASGVAGTGGVEQYF. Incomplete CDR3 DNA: TGTGCCAGCGGTGTTGCCGGGACTGGGGGGGTCGAACAGTAC.

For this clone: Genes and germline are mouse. The sequenced CDR3 bases are TGTGCCAGCAGCCAAGGGACAACTAGTGCAGAAACGCTGTAT. Its translation is CASSQGTTSAETLY. The CDR3 in full is CASSQGTTSAETLYF. The rearrangement links TRBV5 to TRBJ2-3; a weak D match, TRBD1 (5 bases). The read terminates 1 residue before the CDR3 end, so the remaining end is supplied by the germline J gene. The CDR3 extends over 15 amino acids. Germline lookup yields CDR1 LGHNA and CDR2 YNLKQL (reference sequence). Trimming removed 1 base from V and 0 bases from J, with 8 bases in between.

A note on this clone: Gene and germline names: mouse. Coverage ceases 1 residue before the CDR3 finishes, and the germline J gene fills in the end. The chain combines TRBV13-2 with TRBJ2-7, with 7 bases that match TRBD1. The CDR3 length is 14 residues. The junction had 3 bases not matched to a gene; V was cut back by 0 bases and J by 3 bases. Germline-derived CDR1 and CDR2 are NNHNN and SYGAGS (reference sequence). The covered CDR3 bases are TGTGCCAGCGGTGATGCGGGACAGAACTATGAACAGTAC. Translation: CASGDAGQNYEQY. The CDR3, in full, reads CASGDAGQNYEQYF.

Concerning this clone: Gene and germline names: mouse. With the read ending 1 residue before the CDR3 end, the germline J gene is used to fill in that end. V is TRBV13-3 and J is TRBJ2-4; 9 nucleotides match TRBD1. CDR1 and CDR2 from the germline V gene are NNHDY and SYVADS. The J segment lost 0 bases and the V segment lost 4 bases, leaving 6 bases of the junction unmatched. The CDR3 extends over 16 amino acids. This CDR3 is CASSRDRGASQNTLYF. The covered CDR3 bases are TGTGCCAGCAGTAGAGACAGGGGGGCTAGTCAAAACACCTTGTAC.

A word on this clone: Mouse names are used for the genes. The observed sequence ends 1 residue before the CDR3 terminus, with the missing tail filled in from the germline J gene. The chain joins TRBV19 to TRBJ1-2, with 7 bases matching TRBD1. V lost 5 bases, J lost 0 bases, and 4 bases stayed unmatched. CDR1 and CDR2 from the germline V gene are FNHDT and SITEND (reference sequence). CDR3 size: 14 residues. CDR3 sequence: CASSAGTANSDYTF. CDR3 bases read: TGTGCCAGCAGCGCCGGGACAGCAAACTCCGACTACACC.

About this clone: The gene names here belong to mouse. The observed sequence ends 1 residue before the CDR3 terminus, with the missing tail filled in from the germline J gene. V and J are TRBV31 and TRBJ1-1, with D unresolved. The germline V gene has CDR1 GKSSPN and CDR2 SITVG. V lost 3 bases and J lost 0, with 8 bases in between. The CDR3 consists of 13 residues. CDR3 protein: CAWRDGANTEVFF. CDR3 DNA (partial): TGTGCCTGGAGGGACGGGGCAAACACAGAAGTCTTC.

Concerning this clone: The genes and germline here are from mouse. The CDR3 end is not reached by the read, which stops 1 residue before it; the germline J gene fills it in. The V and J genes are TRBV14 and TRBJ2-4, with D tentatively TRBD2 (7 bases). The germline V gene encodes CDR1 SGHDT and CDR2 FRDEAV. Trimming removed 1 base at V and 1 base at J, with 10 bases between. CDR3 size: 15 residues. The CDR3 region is CASSFRGGGQNTLYF. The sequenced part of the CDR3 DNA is TGTGCCAGCAGTTTCAGGGGGGGAGGTCAAAACACCTTGTAC. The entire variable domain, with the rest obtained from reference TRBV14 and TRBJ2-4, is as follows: EAGVTQSPRYAVLQEGQAVSFWCDPISGHDTLYWYQQPRDQGPQLLVYFRDEAVIDNSQLPSDRFSAVRPKGTNSTLKIQSAKQGDTATYLCASSFRGGGQNTLYFGAGTRLSVL.

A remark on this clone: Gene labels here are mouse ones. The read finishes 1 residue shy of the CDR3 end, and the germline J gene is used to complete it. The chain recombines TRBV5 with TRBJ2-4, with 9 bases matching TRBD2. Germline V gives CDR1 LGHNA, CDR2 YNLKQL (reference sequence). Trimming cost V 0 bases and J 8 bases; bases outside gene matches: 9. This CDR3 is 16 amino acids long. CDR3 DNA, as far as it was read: TGTGCCAGCAGCCAAGATGATTGGGGGGGCGCAGGCACCTTGTAC. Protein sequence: CASSQDDWGGAGTLY. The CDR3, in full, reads CASSQDDWGGAGTLYF.

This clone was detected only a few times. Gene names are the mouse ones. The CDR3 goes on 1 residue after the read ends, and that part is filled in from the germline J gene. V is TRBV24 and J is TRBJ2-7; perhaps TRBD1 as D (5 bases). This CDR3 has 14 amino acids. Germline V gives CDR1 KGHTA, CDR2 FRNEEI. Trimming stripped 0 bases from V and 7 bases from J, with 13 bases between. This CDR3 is CASSLYWRTREQYF. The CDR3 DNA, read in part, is TGTGCCAGCAGTCTGTATTGGAGGACAAGGGAACAGTAC.

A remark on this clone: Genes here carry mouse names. Incomplete CDR3 DNA: TGCACCTGCAGTGCAGATCCAGGGGGCGGTGCAGAAACGCTGTAT. Translating it yields CTCSADPGGGAETLY. From start to end, the CDR3 is CTCSADPGGGAETLYF. The V call is TRBV1, the J call TRBJ2-3; 8 positions match TRBD1. The read falls 1 residue short of the CDR3 end, and the missing part is taken from the germline J gene. Looked up from germline, CDR1 is NSQYPW and CDR2 is LRSPGD (reference sequence). The CDR3 is made up of 16 amino acids. V lost 0 bases and J lost 1; bases outside the gene matches: 3.

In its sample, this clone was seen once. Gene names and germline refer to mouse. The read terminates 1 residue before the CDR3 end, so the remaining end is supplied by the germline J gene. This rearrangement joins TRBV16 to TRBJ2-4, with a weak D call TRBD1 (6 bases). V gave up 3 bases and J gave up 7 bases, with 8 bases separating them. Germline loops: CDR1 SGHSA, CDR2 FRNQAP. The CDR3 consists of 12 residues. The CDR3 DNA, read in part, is TGTGCAAGCAGCTTCAAGGGGGACACCTTGTAC. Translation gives CASSFKGDTLY. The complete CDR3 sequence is CASSFKGDTLYF. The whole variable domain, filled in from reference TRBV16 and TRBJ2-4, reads NAGVIQTPRHKVTGKGQEATLWCEPISGHSAVFWYRQTIVQGLEFLTYFRNQAPIDDSGMPKERFSAQMPNQSHSTLKIQSTQPQDSAVYLCASSFKGDTLYFGAGTRLSVL.

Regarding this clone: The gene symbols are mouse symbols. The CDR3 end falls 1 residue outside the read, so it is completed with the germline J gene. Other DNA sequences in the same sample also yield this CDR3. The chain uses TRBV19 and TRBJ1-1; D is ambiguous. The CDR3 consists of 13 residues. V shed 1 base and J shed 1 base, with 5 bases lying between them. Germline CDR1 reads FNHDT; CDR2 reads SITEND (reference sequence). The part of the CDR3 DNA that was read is TGTGCCAGCAGTATACGGGGAAACACAGAAGTCTTC. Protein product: CASSIRGNTEVF. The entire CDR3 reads CASSIRGNTEVFF.

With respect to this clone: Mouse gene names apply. The CDR3: CASSPHWASQNTLYF. CDR3 bases read: TGTGCCAGCAGCCCTCACTGGGCAAGTCAAAACACCTTGTAC. The rearrangement links TRBV4 to TRBJ2-4; perhaps TRBD2 as D (6 bases). With the read ending 1 residue before the CDR3 end, the germline J gene is used to fill in that end. The CDR3 has 15 residues. The V gene lost 5 bases and the J gene lost 0 bases, with 12 bases spanning the gap. Per germline, CDR1 LGHDT and CDR2 YNNKQL (reference sequence).

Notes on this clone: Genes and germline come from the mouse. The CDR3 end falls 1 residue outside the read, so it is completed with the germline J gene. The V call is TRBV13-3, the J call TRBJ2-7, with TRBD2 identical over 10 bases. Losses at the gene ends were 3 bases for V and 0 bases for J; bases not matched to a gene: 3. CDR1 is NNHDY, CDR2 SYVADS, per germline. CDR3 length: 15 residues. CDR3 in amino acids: CASSAWGGGSYEQYF. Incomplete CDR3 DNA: TGTGCCAGCAGTGCCTGGGGGGGCGGCTCCTATGAACAGTAC.

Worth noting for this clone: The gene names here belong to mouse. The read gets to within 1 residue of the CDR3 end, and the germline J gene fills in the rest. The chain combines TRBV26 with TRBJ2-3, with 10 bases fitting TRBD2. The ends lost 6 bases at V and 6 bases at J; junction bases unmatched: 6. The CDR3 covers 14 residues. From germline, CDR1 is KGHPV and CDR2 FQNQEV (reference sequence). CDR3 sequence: CASSPTGGPETLYF. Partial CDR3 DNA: TGTGCCAGCAGCCCGACTGGGGGGCCCGAAACGCTGTAT.

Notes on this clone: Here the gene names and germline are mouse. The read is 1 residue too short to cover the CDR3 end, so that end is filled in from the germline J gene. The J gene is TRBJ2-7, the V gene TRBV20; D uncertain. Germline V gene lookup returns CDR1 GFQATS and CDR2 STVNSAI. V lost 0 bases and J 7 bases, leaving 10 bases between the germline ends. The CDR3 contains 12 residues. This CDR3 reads CGARERGGEQYF. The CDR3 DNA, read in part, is TGTGGTGCTAGGGAACGGGGAGGAGAACAGTAC.

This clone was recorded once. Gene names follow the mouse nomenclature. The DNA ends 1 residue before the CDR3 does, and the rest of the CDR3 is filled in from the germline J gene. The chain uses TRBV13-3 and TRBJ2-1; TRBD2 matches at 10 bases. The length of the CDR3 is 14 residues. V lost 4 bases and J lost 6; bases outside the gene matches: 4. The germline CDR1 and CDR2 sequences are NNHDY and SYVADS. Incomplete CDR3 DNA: TGTGCCAGCAGTCCTGGGGGGGCGCTTGCTGAGCAGTTC. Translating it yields CASSPGGALAEQF. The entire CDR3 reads CASSPGGALAEQFF.

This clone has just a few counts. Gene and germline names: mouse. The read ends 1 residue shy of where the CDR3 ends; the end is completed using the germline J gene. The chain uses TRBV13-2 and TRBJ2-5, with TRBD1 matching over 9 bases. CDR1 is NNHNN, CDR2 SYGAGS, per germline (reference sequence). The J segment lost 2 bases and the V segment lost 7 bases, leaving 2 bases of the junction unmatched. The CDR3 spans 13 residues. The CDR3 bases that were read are TGTGCCAGCTCGACAGGGGGCCAAGACACCCAGTAC. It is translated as CASSTGGQDTQY. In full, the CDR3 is CASSTGGQDTQYF.

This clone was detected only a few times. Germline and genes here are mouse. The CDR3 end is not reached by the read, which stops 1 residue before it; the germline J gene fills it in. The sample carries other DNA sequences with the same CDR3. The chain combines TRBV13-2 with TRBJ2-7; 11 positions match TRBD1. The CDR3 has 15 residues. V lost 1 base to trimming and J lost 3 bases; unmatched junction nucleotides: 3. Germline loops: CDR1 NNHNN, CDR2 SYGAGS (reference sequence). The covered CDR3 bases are TGTGCCAGCGGTGATCCCGGGACAGGGGGCTATGAACAGTAC. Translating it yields CASGDPGTGGYEQY. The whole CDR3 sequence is CASGDPGTGGYEQYF.

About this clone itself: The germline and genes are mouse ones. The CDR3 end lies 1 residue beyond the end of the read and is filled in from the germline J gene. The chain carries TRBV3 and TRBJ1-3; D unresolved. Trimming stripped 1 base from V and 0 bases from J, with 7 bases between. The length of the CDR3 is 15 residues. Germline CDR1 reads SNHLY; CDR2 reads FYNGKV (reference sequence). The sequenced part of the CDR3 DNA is TGTGCCAGCAGCTTAGAGGGTAATTCTGGAAATACGCTCTAT. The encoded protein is CASSLEGNSGNTLY. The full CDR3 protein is CASSLEGNSGNTLYF.